This TCR beta chain appears in the sequencing data of a study of CD8+ T cells in alopecia areata. This CDR3 is built from 17 residues. V gave up 0 bases and J gave up 1 base; unmatched junction bases: 6. The germline V gene encodes CDR1 SGHRS and CDR2 YFSETQ. RNA was extracted and reverse transcribed into cDNA as the sequencing template. Libraries were prepared by immunoSEQ multiplex PCR; TCRdb keeps only in-frame clonotypes and omits some of them. The sample contains 45,000 to 70,000 clones, 95% to 97% of which appear only once. Material: CD8+ T cells sorted from blood, obtained at week 0. The receptor comes from a human donor with alopecia areata. The rearrangement joins TRBV5-1 to TRBJ2-3, with 9 nucleotides matching TRBD1. The CDR3: CASSLGTGARGTDTQYF. The CDR3 DNA sequence: TGCGCCAGCAGCTTGGGGACAGGGGCCCGGGGCACAGATACGCAGTATTTT. Full variable domain (outside the CDR3, taken from reference TRBV5-1 and TRBJ2-3): KAGVTQTPRYLIKTRGQQVTLSCSPISGHRSVSWYQQTPGQGLQFLFEYFSETQRNKGNFPGRFSGRQFSNSRSEMNVSTLELGDSALYLCASSLGTGARGTDTQYFGPGTRLTVL.